This is a list of T cell receptor beta chains from one sample in a study of shared clonotypes between healthy human individuals. Here immunoSEQ multiplex PCR was the method, and the copy in TCRdb shows in-frame clones only, minus some. The sample carries 2 million to 2.5 million clones, more than 90% recorded once. The sequenced sample was naive CD4+ T cells sorted from blood. The receptors were gathered from a man between 18 and 35 years old in good health. The CDR3 runs from the conserved cysteine through the conserved F or W.

TRBV14	10	TRBJ2-7	CARKRYEQYF
TRBV6-1	15	TRBJ1-2	CASSEVTGETTGYTF
TRBV5-4	15	TRBJ2-1	CASSPRDREYNEQFF
TRBV10-1	16	TRBJ2-7	CASSDRAGRRPDEQYF
TRBV19	16	TRBJ2-4	CASSIGGEGWRNIQYF
TRBV9	16	TRBJ2-7	CASSFPNTLSCYEQYF
TRBV2	16	TRBJ2-7	CASSDGRRGSSYEQYF
TRBV28	16	TRBJ2-7	CASSSPDRGNTYEQYF
TRBV14	17	TRBJ1-6	CASSQALGSSYNSPLHF
TRBV18	15	TRBJ1-1	CASSPRTGRNTEAFF
TRBV6-5	15	TRBJ2-2	CATDPSGSNTGELFF
TRBV5-5	17	TRBJ1-4	CASSFRQAKGTNEKLFF
TRBV6-5	16	TRBJ1-6	CASSYGRTGGNSPLHF
TRBV7-9	17	TRBJ2-1	CASSSDGEADSYNEQFF
TRBV4-1	16	TRBJ1-5	CASSQAQGYSNQPQHF
TRBV27	15	TRBJ2-3	CASDPVGHSTDTQYF
TRBV7-9	16	TRBJ1-4	CASSPLSGQELGKLFF
TRBV28	11	TRBJ2-7	CASSLMNEQYF
TRBV6-1	16	TRBJ2-5	CASSEGRGYRGETQYF
TRBV2	12	TRBJ2-3	CASKYFTDTQYF
TRBV5-1	14	TRBJ1-3	CASSLEGSGNTIYF
TRBV25-1	15	TRBJ2-7	CASSAGLAGSYEQYF
TRBV19	13	TRBJ1-3	CASSRGGGNTIYF
TRBV5-1	15	TRBJ2-7	CASSPSAREAYEQYF
TRBV30	14	TRBJ1-6	CAWSVQGANSPLHF
TRBV5-1	12	TRBJ2-7	CASSLVRDEQYF
TRBV6-6	14	TRBJ2-7	CASIPGTVNYEQYF
TRBV2	13	TRBJ1-5	CASRTGGTQPQHF
TRBV6-1	15	TRBJ2-5	CASSEGGPRAETQYF
TRBV28	15	TRBJ2-7	CASSLETSGNYEQYF
TRBV6-1	13	TRBJ1-1	CAGGRTVNTEAFF
TRBV5-5	19	TRBJ1-4	CASSLFAGVNIATNEKLFF
TRBV27	15	TRBJ2-7	CASSFFAQGFSEQYF
TRBV7-8	13	TRBJ1-3	CASSLAKADSIYF
TRBV5-1	16	TRBJ1-6	CASSEGQGGNNSPLHF
TRBV18	15	TRBJ1-2	CASSPSTQGNYGYTF
TRBV7-8	14	TRBJ1-2	CASSLEGQASGYTF
TRBV2	16	TRBJ1-4	CASSVERQTLNEKLFF
TRBV5-6	16	TRBJ2-5	CASSLLASGSQETQYF
TRBV6-5	15	TRBJ1-2	CASSYRGRGLGGYTF
TRBV6-5	15	TRBJ2-5	CASSYSPGGGETQYF
TRBV19	14	TRBJ1-6	CASTEDSYNSPLHF
TRBV6-6	15	TRBJ1-2	CASSPSAGRSYGYTF
TRBV15	15	TRBJ2-7	CATSRDGGVIYEQYF
TRBV5-6	14	TRBJ1-5	CASSPSDSNQPQHF